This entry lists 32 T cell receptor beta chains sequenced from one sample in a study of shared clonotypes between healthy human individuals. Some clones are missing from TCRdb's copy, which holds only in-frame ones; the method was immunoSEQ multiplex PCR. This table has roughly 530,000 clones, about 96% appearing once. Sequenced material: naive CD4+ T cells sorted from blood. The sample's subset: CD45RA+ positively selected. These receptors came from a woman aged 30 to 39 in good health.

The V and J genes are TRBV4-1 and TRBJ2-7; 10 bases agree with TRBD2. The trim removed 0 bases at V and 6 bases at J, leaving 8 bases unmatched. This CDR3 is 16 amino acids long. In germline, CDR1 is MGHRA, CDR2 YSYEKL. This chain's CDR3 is CASSQDLAGDFREQYF. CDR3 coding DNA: TGCGCCAGCAGCCAAGATCTAGCGGGAGATTTTCGCGAGCAGTACTTC.

The CDR3 nucleotides read TGTGCCAGCATCCCAGGGGGAACCTCCTACGAGCAGTACTTC. Translating gives CASIPGGTSYEQYF. This chain links TRBV6-1 with TRBJ2-7, with 7 bases lining up with TRBD1. V was clipped by 7 bases and J by 0 bases; unmatched bases: 6. From germline, CDR1 is MNHNS and CDR2 SASEGT. CDR3 length: 14 amino acids.

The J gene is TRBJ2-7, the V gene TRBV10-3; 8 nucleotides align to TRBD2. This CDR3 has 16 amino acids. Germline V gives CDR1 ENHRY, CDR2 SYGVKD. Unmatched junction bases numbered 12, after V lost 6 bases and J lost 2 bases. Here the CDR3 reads CAISEGLGAGAYEQYF. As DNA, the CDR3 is TGTGCCATCAGCGAGGGACTAGGGGCGGGGGCCTACGAGCAGTACTTC.

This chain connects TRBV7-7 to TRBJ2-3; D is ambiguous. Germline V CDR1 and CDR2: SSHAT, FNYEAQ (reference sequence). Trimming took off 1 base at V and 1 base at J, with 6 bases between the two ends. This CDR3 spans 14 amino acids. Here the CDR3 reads CASSLGSGTDTQYF. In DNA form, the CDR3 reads TGTGCCAGCAGCTTAGGGTCCGGCACAGATACGCAGTATTTT.

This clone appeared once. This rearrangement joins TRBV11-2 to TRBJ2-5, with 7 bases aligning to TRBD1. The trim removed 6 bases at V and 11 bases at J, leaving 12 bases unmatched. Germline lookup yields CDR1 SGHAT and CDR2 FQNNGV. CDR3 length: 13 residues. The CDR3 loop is CASSQGDLREQYF. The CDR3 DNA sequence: TGTGCCAGCAGTCAGGGGGACCTTAGGGAGCAGTACTTC.

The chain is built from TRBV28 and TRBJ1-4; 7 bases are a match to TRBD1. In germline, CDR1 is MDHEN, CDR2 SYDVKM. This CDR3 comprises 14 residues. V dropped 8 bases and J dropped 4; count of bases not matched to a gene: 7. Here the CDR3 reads CASAPGQLNEKLFF. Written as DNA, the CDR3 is TGTGCCAGCGCACCGGGACAGCTTAATGAAAAACTGTTTTTT.

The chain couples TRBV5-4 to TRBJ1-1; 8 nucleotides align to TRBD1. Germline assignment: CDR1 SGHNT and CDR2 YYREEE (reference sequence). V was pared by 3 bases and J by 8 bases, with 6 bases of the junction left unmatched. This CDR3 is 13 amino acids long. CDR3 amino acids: CASSSDRGGEAFF. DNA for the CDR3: TGTGCCAGCAGCTCCGACAGGGGAGGGGAAGCTTTCTTT.

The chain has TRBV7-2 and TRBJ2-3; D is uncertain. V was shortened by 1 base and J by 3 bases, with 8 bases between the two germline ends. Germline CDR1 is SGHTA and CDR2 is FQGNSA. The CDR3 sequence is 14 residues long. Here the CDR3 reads CASSLEWPTDTQYF. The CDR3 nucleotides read TGTGCCAGCAGCTTAGAGTGGCCGACAGATACGCAGTATTTT.

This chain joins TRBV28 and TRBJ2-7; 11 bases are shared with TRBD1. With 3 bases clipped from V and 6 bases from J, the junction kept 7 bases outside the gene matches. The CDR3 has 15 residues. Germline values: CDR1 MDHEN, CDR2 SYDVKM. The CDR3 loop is CASSLRDRGKGEQYF. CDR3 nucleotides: TGTGCCAGCAGTTTGAGGGACAGGGGGAAAGGCGAGCAGTACTTC.

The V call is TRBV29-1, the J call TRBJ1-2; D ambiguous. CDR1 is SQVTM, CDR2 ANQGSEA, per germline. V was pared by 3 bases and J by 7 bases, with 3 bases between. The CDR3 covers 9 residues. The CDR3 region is CSVDSGYTF. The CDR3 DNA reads TGCAGCGTTGATTCTGGCTACACCTTC.

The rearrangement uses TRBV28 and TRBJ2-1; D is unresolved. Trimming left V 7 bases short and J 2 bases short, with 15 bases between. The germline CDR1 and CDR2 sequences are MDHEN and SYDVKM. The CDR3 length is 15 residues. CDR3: CASKDGGATYNEQFF. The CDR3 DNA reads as TGTGCCAGCAAGGACGGTGGAGCAACCTACAATGAGCAGTTCTTC.

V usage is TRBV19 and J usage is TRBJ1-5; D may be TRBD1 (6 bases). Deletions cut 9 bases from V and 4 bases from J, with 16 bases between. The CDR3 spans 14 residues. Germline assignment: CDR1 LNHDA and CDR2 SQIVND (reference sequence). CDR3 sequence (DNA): TGTGCCAGCGGGGCCATACAGGGTAATCAGCCCCAGCATTTT. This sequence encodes CASGAIQGNQPQHF.

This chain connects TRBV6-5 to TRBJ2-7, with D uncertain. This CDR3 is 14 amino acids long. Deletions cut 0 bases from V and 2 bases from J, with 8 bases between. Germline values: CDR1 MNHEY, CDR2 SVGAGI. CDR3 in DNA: TGTGCCAGCAGTTACTCGGGCAGAGCCTACGAGCAGTACTTC. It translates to CASSYSGRAYEQYF.

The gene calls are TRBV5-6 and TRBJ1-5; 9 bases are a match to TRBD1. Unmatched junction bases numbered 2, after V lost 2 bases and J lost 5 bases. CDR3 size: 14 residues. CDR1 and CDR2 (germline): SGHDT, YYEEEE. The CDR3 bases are TGTGCCAGCAGCTTCGGGACAGGGCATCAGCCCCAGCATTTT. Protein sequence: CASSFGTGHQPQHF.

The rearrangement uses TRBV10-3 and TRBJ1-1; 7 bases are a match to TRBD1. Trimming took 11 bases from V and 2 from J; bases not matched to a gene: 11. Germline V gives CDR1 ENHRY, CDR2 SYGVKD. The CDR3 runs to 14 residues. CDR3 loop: CALRPDRANTEAFF. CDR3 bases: TGTGCCCTACGCCCAGACAGGGCTAACACTGAAGCTTTCTTT.

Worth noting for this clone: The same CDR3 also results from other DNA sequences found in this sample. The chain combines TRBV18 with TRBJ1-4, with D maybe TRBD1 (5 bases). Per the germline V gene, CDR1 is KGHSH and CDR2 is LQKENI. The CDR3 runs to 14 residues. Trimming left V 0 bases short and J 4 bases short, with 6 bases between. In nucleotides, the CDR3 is TGTGCCAGCTCACCACCGGGGGTTAATGAAAAACTGTTTTTT. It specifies CASSPPGVNEKLFF.

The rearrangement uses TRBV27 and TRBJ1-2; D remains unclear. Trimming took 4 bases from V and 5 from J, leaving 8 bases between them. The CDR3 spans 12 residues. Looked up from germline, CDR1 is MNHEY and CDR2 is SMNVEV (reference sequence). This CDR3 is CASSSPSYGYTF. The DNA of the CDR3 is TGTGCCAGCAGTTCCCCGTCGTATGGCTACACCTTC.

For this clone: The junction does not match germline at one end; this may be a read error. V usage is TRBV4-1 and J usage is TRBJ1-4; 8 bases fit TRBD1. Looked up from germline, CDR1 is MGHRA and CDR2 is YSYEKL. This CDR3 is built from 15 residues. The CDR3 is CASSQFVVVPGQVLF. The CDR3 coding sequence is TGCGCCAGCAGCCAGTTCGTCGTCGTCCCGGGACAGGTCCTTTTT.

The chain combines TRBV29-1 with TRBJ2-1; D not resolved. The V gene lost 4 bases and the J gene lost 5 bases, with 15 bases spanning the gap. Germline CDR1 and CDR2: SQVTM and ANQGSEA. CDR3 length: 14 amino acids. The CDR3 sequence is CSVGTPPFHNEQFF. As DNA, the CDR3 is TGCAGCGTTGGTACTCCCCCCTTCCACAATGAGCAGTTCTTC.

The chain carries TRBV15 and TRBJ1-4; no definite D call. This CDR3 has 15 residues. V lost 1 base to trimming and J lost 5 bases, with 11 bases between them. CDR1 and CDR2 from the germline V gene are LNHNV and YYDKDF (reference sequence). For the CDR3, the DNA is TGTGCCACCAGCAGAGCCACAGACTTAAATGAAAAACTGTTTTTT. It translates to CATSRATDLNEKLFF. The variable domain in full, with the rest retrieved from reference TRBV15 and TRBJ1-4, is DAMVIQNPRYQVTQFGKPVTLSCSQTLNHNVMYWYQQKSSQAPKLLFHYYDKDFNNEADTPDNFQSRRPNTSFCFLDIRSPGLGDTAMYLCATSRATDLNEKLFFGSGTQLSVL.

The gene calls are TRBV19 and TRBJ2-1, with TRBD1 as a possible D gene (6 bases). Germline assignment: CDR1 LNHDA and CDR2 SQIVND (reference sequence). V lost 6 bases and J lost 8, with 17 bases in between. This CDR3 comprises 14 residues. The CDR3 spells CASRGARDIYEQFF. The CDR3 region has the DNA TGTGCCAGTAGGGGGGCCCGGGATATCTATGAGCAGTTCTTC.

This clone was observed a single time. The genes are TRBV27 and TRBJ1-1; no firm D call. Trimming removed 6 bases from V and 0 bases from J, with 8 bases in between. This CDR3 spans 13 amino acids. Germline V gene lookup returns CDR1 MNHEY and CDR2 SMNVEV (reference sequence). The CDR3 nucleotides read TGTGCCAGCAGGCCACCTTTGAACACTGAAGCTTTCTTT. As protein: CASRPPLNTEAFF.

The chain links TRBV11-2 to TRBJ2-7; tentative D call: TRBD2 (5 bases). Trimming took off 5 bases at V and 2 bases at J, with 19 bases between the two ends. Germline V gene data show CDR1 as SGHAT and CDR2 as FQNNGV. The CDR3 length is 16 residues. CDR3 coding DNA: TGTGCCAGCAGCCTGCGTATGGCGGGTACGACCTACGAGCAGTACTTC. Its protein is CASSLRMAGTTYEQYF.

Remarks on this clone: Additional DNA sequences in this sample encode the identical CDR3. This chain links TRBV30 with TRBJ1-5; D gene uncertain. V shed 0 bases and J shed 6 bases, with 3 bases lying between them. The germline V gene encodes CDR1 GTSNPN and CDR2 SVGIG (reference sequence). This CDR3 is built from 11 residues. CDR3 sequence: CAWSVGQPQHF. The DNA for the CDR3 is TGTGCCTGGAGTGTCGGTCAGCCCCAGCATTTT.

The CDR3 sequence is CASSQDSAPSGTRTQYF. The CDR3 nucleotides read TGCGCCAGCAGCCAAGATTCAGCTCCTAGCGGGACCCGGACCCAGTACTTC. The V call is TRBV4-1, the J call TRBJ2-5; 9 positions agree with TRBD2. Trimming cost V 0 bases and J 7 bases; bases outside gene matches: 12. This CDR3 region has 17 residues. The germline gives CDR1 MGHRA, CDR2 YSYEKL.

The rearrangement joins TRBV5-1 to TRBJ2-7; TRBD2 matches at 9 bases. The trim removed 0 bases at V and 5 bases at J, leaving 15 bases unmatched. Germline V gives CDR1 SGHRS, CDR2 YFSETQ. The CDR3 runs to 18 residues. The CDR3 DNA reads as TGCGCCAGCAGCTTGGCTTTAGTAGCGGGAGAATTTACTGACGAGCAGTACTTC. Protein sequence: CASSLALVAGEFTDEQYF. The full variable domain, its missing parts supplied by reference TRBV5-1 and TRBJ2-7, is KAGVTQTPRYLIKTRGQQVTLSCSPISGHRSVSWYQQTPGQGLQFLFEYFSETQRNKGNFPGRFSGRQFSNSRSEMNVSTLELGDSALYLCASSLALVAGEFTDEQYFGPGTRLTVT.

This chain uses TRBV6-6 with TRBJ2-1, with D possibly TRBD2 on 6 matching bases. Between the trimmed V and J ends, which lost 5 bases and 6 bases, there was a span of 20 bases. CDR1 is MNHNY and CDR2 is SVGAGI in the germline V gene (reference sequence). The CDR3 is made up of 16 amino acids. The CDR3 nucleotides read TGTGCCAGCAGTCAACTAGCAGACATGGGGGGCAATGAGCAGTTCTTC. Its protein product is CASSQLADMGGNEQFF.

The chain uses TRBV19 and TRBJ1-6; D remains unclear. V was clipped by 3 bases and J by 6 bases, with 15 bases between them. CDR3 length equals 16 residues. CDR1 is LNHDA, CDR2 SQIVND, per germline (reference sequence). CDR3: CASSIRGPRLNSPLHF. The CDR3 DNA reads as TGTGCCAGTAGTATCCGGGGTCCCCGACTTAATTCACCCCTCCACTTT.

The CDR3 region is CASSQADRAETQYF. In nucleotides, the CDR3 is TGCGCCAGCAGCCAAGCGGACAGGGCAGAGACCCAGTACTTC. The chain employs TRBV4-1 and TRBJ2-5, with 8 bases aligning to TRBD1. The CDR3 is 14 residues long. Germline CDR1 reads MGHRA; CDR2 reads YSYEKL. V was clipped by 1 base and J by 4 bases; unmatched bases: 2.

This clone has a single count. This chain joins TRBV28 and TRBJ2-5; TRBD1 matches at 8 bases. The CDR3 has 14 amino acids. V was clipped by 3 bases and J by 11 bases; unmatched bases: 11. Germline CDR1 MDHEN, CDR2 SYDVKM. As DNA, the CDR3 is TGTGCCAGCAGTTTGTGGGCAGGGGGCGGTGAGCAGTACTTC. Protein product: CASSLWAGGGEQYF.

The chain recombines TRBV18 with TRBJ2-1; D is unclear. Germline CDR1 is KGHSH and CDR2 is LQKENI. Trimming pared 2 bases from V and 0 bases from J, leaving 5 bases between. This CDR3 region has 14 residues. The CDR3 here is CASSPGPSYNEQFF. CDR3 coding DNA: TGTGCCAGCTCACCAGGGCCCTCCTACAATGAGCAGTTCTTC. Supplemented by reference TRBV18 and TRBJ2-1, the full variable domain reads NAGVMQNPRHLVRRRGQEARLRCSPMKGHSHVYWYRQLPEEGLKFMVYLQKENIIDESGMPKERFSAEFPKEGPSILRIQQVVRGDSAAYFCASSPGPSYNEQFFGPGTRLTVL.

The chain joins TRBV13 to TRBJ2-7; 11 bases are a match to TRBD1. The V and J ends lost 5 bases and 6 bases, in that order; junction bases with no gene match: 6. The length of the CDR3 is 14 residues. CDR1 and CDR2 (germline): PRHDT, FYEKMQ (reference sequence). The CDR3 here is CASSPRTGGREQYF. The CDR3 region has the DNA TGTGCCAGCAGCCCGAGGACAGGGGGCCGCGAGCAGTACTTC. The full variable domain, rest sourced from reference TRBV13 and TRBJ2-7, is AAGVIQSPRHLIKEKRETATLKCYPIPRHDTVYWYQQGPGQDPQFLISFYEKMQSDKGSIPDRFSAQQFSDYHSELNMSSLELGDSALYFCASSPRTGGREQYFGPGTRLTVT.